This is a list of T cell receptor beta chains from one sample in a study of blood T cell repertoires in COVID-19. TCRdb's table, derived via immunoSEQ multiplex PCR, lists solely in-frame clones and lacks some. This sample has 300,000 to 400,000 clones, with 87% found just once. Sequences were obtained from peripheral blood. The receptors derive from a woman aged 45-59 years with COVID-19, enrolled during active disease. Both conserved end residues are part of each CDR3. D genes are given only for firm matches. Rows may omit the clone size; those that give it use once, few, many or a size class.

TRBJ2-7,NA,TRBV9,NA,TGTGCCAGCAGCGTAGGATCTAGGGGTATCAACGAGCAGTACTTC,CASSVGSRGINEQYF
TRBJ2-7,NA,TRBV7-8,NA,TGTGCCAGCAGCTTAAGTGGCTCCATCTCCTACGAGCAGTACTTC,CASSLSGSISYEQYF
TRBJ2-1,NA,TRBV14,TRBD1,TGTGCCAGCAGCCAGGGATGGGACAGCTACAATGAGCAGTTCTTC,CASSQGWDSYNEQFF
TRBJ1-5,NA,TRBV21-1,NA,TGTGCCAGCACCATTCGCGGACAGGGGATACCCCATTGTCAGCCCCAGCATTTT,CASTIRGQGIPHCQPQHF
TRBJ2-1,NA,TRBV11-3,TRBD2,TGTGCCAGCAGCTTATCACTAGCGAACTACAATGAGCAGTTCTTC,CASSLSLANYNEQFF
TRBJ2-3,NA,TRBV5-1,TRBD2,TGCGCCAGCAGCTTGATTGGCGGGAGGACAGATACGCAGTATTTT,CASSLIGGRTDTQYF
TRBJ2-1,NA,TRBV14,NA,TGTGCCAGCAGCCAAGTGAGGGGACTAACAGGGAGCTCCTACAATGAGCAGTTCTTC,CASSQVRGLTGSSYNEQFF
TRBJ2-7,NA,TRBV5-4,TRBD1,TGTGCCAGCAGCGTGGACAGGTCCCACGAGCAGTACTTC,CASSVDRSHEQYF
TRBJ2-1,NA,TRBV15,TRBD2,TGTGCCACCAGCAGAGAGTCAGCGGGAGTTCTATCCGATGAGCAGTTCTTC,CATSRESAGVLSDEQFF
TRBJ2-2,NA,TRBV11-3,TRBD1,TGTGCCAGCAGCTTAACAGGGGCGGACACCGGGGAGCTGTTTTTT,CASSLTGADTGELFF
TRBJ1-2,few,TRBV6-5,TRBD1,TGTGCCAGCAGTTACCTGACGACAGGGGCTAACTATGGCTACACCTTC,CASSYLTTGANYGYTF
TRBJ1-5,NA,TRBV19,TRBD1,TGTGCCAGTAGTATATTGGGGACAGATATTAGCAATCAGCCCCAGCATTTT,CASSILGTDISNQPQHF
TRBJ2-5,NA,TRBV7-9,TRBD2,TGTGCCAGCAGTTACCATGGACTAGCGGTAGAGAAAGAGACCCAGTACTTC,CASSYHGLAVEKETQYF
TRBJ1-1,NA,TRBV10-1,NA,TGCGCCAGCAGTGGACCGGGGGGGTGGACTGAAGCTTTCTTT,CASSGPGGWTEAFF
TRBJ2-2,NA,TRBV7-6,TRBD1,TGTGCCAGCAGCCCACCCCGGACAGGGTACCTTATGAACACCGGGGAGCTGTTTTTT,CASSPPRTGYLMNTGELFF
TRBJ2-3,NA,TRBV5-1,TRBD1,TGCGCCAGCAGCCAATTCCCGGGACAGGGCACAGATACGCAGTATTTT,CASSQFPGQGTDTQYF
TRBJ1-2,NA,TRBV15,NA,TGTGCCACCAGCAGAGATATAAGGGGGGGAGGCTACACCTTC,CATSRDIRGGGYTF
TRBJ2-7,few,TRBV19,NA,TGTGCCAGCAGTGACCGAGGGCGCGACGAGCAGTACTTC,CASSDRGRDEQYF
TRBJ1-1,NA,TRBV27,NA,TGTGCCAGCAGTTTATCTTCACCCCAGGGGCGAACTGAAGCTTTCTTT,CASSLSSPQGRTEAFF
TRBJ2-3,NA,TRBV5-8,NA,TGTGCCAGCAGCATAGGACGGAGGGGTTTGAGCACAGATACGCAGTATTTT,CASSIGRRGLSTDTQYF
TRBJ1-1,NA,TRBV7-9,NA,TGTGCCAGCAGCCTCGGACATGCCACTGAAGCTTTCTTT,CASSLGHATEAFF
TRBJ2-4,NA,TRBV30,TRBD1,TGTGCCTGGGCGGACAGGGGTGTAGACATTCAGTACTTC,CAWADRGVDIQYF
TRBJ2-1,many,TRBV7-2,NA,TGTGCCACCACCCTCTTGGCTCACAATGAGCAGTTCTTC,CATTLLAHNEQFF
TRBJ2-1,NA,TRBV24-1,TRBD1,TGTGCCACCAGTGATTATGGACAGGGAAATGAGCAGTTCTTC,CATSDYGQGNEQFF
TRBJ2-1,once,TRBV13,NA,TGTGCCAGCAGCCTCTCCGGGAGAAAGAATGAGCAGTTCTTC,CASSLSGRKNEQFF
TRBJ2-2,NA,TRBV2,TRBD2,TGTGCCAGCAGTTACCTAGCGGGACCGGCCGGGGAGCTGTTTTTT,CASSYLAGPAGELFF
TRBJ2-2,NA,TRBV5-4,TRBD1,TGTGCCAGCAGCACGCAACAGGGGACGAGCACCGGGGAGCTGTTTTTT,CASSTQQGTSTGELFF
TRBJ1-2,NA,TRBV6-1,NA,TGTGCCAGCAGTGAACAGTCCCCCTATGGCTACACCTTC,CASSEQSPYGYTF
TRBJ2-5,many,TRBV6-2/TRBV6-3,NA,TGTGCCAGCAGTAAACCTCCACGGGGAAGAAGTGGTGTCTTCCAAGAGACCCAGTACTTC,CASSKPPRGRSGVFQETQYF
TRBJ2-1,NA,TRBV7-9,TRBD1,TGTGCCAGCAGCTCATTTCCCGGGACAGGAGGCAATGAGCAGTTCTTC,CASSSFPGTGGNEQFF
TRBJ1-2,NA,TRBV30,NA,TGTGCCTGGAGGGGGGCCGAAATCTACACCTTC,CAWRGAEIYTF
TRBJ1-1,NA,TRBV16,NA,TGTGCCAGCAGCCAATCACGCCAGGGGTACACTGAAGCTTTCTTT,CASSQSRQGYTEAFF
TRBJ1-4,NA,TRBV10-3,NA,TGTGCCATCAGTGCAATGGACATACCAACTAATGAAAAACTGTTTTTT,CAISAMDIPTNEKLFF
TRBJ1-6,NA,TRBV4-1,NA,TGCGCCAGCAGCCAAGATAGTGCCCAGGGTATTTCACCCCTCCACTTT,CASSQDSAQGISPLHF
TRBJ2-3,NA,TRBV7-2,TRBD1,TGTGCCAGCAGCTCCGGACAGGCTAGCACAGATACGCAGTATTTT,CASSSGQASTDTQYF
TRBJ2-1,once,TRBV18,TRBD2,TGTGCCACCGGAGAGACTAGCGGGAGACCGTACAATGAGCAGTTCTTC,CATGETSGRPYNEQFF
TRBJ1-1,NA,TRBV6-5,NA,TGTGCCAGCAGTTACATCCTCGGGGGGAACACTGAAGCTTTCTTT,CASSYILGGNTEAFF
TRBJ2-7,NA,TRBV7-9,NA,TGTGCCAGCAGCCTAAGTGCCTACGAGCAGTACTTC,CASSLSAYEQYF
TRBJ2-7,NA,TRBV5-1,TRBD1,TGCGCCAGCAGCTTCTCGACAGGGGCCTACGAGCAGTACTTC,CASSFSTGAYEQYF
TRBJ2-1,few,TRBV5-1,NA,TGCGCCAGCAGCGTTCTAGGTAATGAGCAGTTCTTC,CASSVLGNEQFF
TRBJ2-7,NA,TRBV5-4,TRBD2,TGTGCCAGCAGCGCTGGACTAGCGGATTCCTACGAGCAGTACTTC,CASSAGLADSYEQYF
TRBJ2-3,NA,TRBV7-3,NA,TGTGCCAGCAGCCATGACCGTGGAGGCACAGATACGCAGTATTTT,CASSHDRGGTDTQYF
TRBJ1-5,NA,TRBV30,NA,TGTGCCGGAGGGGGGGGGCTAAGCAATCAGCCCCAGCATTTT,CAGGGGLSNQPQHF
TRBJ1-2,NA,TRBV12-3/TRBV12-4,NA,TGTGCCAGCACCCCTCAGGGGTATCAGGGCTACACCTTC,CASTPQGYQGYTF
TRBJ2-4,NA,TRBV7-2,NA,TGTGCCAGCAGCTTACGGATAGAATCCCCACCGGGCATTCAGTACTTC,CASSLRIESPPGIQYF